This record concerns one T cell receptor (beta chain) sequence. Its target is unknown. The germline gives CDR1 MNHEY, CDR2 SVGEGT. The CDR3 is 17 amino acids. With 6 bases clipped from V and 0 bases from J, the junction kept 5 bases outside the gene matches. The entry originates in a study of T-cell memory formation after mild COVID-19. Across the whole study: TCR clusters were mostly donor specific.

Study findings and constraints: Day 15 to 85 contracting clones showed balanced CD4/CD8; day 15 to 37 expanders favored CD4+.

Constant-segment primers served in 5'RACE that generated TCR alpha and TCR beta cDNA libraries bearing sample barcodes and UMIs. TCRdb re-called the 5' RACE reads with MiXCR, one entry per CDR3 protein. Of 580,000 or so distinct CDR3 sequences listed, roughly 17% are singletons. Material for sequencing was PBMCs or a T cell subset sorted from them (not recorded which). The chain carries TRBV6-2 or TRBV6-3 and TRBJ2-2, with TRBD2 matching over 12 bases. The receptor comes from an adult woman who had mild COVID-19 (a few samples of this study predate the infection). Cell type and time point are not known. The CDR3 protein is CASSLTSGRSNTGELFF. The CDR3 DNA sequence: TGTGCCAGCAGCCTTACTAGCGGGAGGTCGAACACCGGGGAGCTGTTTTTT.